This TCR beta chain comes out of a study of shared clonotypes between healthy human individuals. The CDR3 consists of 15 residues. Germline V gene lookup returns CDR1 KGHSH and CDR2 LQKENI. V lost 5 bases to trimming and J lost 8 bases, with 19 bases between them. Libraries were prepared by immunoSEQ multiplex PCR; TCRdb keeps only in-frame clonotypes and omits some of them. The repertoire consists of 850,000 to 1,200,000 clones, with 65% to 75% occurring once and the leading ten covering about 1.5%. The chain joins TRBV18 to TRBJ2-1; D may be TRBD2 (5 bases). This receptor was taken from a man between 18 and 29 years old in good health. The sequenced material came from memory CD4+ T cells sorted from blood. Stated subset: CD45RA-negative fraction. DNA of the CDR3: TGTGCCAGCTCAGGGAGCATGAGTGATGTCGATGAGCAGTTCTTC. Encoded protein: CASSGSMSDVDEQFF.